This passage covers 23 T cell receptor beta chains from one sample sequenced in a study of blood T cell repertoires in COVID-19. Assay: immunoSEQ multiplex PCR; the TCRdb copy retains only in-frame clones and omits some. Of 200,000 to 250,000 clones listed, around 82% are singletons. Sequenced sample: PBMCs or T cells enriched from blood (not recorded which). These receptor sequences come from a woman aged 45-59 years who had been exposed to COVID-19.

The gene calls are TRBV2 and TRBJ2-1; no firm D call. The CDR3 sequence is 15 residues long. Looked up from germline, CDR1 is SNHLY and CDR2 is FYNNEI. V lost 6 bases and J lost 9, with 21 bases in between. The CDR3 DNA sequence: TGTGCCAGCAGGCCGGTGGTTACGTCGTCTACTGAGCAGTTCTTC. Its protein product is CASRPVVTSSTEQFF.

The V call is TRBV9, the J call TRBJ1-6; the match to TRBD1 covers 7 bases. The CDR3 length is 14 residues. The junction had 2 bases not matched to a gene; V was cut back by 3 bases and J by 5 bases. From germline, CDR1 is SGDLS and CDR2 YYNGEE. The CDR3 is CASSARGNNSPLHF. The CDR3 DNA sequence: TGTGCCAGCAGCGCCAGGGGGAATAATTCACCCCTCCACTTT.

The rearrangement links TRBV9 to TRBJ2-7, with TRBD1 matching over 8 bases. V lost 4 bases, J lost 4 bases, and 7 bases stayed unmatched. Germline V CDR1 and CDR2: SGDLS, YYNGEE. The CDR3 length is 14 residues. The CDR3 spells CASSSDRAEYEQYF. The CDR3 nucleotides are TGTGCCAGCAGCTCGGACAGGGCCGAATACGAGCAGTACTTC.

The chain is built from TRBV10-2 and TRBJ1-1; perhaps TRBD1 as D (6 bases). The germline CDR1 and CDR2 sequences are WSHSY and SAAADI. V lost 3 bases to trimming and J lost 6 bases, with 20 bases between them. The CDR3 is made up of 16 amino acids. The CDR3 nucleotides read TGCGCCAGCAGTGATCACTTAGGACAGCCTTCCTCTGAAGCTTTCTTT. Translated: CASSDHLGQPSSEAFF.

The table lists this clone with a count of one. This chain joins TRBV7-3 and TRBJ2-2; possible D gene TRBD2, 5 bases. CDR3 length: 15 amino acids. The germline V gene encodes CDR1 SGHTA and CDR2 FQGTGA. Trimming took off 1 base at V and 6 bases at J, with 12 bases between the two ends. DNA for the CDR3: TGTGCCAGCAGCTTAATGGACTCTAACTCCGGGGAGCTGTTTTTT. This translates into CASSLMDSNSGELFF.

The chain carries TRBV11-2 and TRBJ1-2; 8 positions agree with TRBD1. After removal of 5 bases from V and 2 bases from J, the junction contained 10 bases not matched to a gene. The CDR3 contains 16 residues. Germline assignment: CDR1 SGHAT and CDR2 FQNNGV. The CDR3 DNA reads TGTGCCAGCAGCCCACAGGGGGTTGTGGGAAACTATGGCTACACCTTC. Its translation is CASSPQGVVGNYGYTF. The whole variable domain, remainder taken from reference TRBV11-2 and TRBJ1-2, is EAGVAQSPRYKIIEKRQSVAFWCNPISGHATLYWYQQILGQGPKLLIQFQNNGVVDDSQLPKDRFSAERLKGVDSTLKIQPAKLEDSAVYLCASSPQGVVGNYGYTFGSGTRLTVV.

The chain couples TRBV6-4 to TRBJ1-3, with D uncertain. The V end lost 6 bases, the J end lost 2 bases, and 14 bases lay between the germline ends. The CDR3 is 15 residues long. From germline, CDR1 is MRHNA and CDR2 SNTAGT. CDR3 region: CASRHQEVAGNTIYF. CDR3 coding DNA: TGTGCCAGCAGACACCAGGAAGTCGCTGGAAACACCATATATTTT.

The CDR3 sequence is CASNRQGRGTEAFF. CDR3 bases: TGCGCCAGCAACCGTCAGGGAAGGGGCACTGAAGCTTTCTTT. This chain connects TRBV5-1 to TRBJ1-1; D perhaps matches TRBD1 (5 bases). V was pared by 6 bases and J by 4 bases, with 16 bases between. CDR3 length: 14 amino acids. The V gene's germline CDR1 is SGHRS and CDR2 YFSETQ. The complete variable domain, with remaining parts taken from reference TRBV5-1 and TRBJ1-1, reads KAGVTQTPRYLIKTRGQQVTLSCSPISGHRSVSWYQQTPGQGLQFLFEYFSETQRNKGNFPGRFSGRQFSNSRSEMNVSTLELGDSALYLCASNRQGRGTEAFFGQGTRLTVV.

This sequence joins TRBV27 and TRBJ1-5, with a weak D call TRBD1 (5 bases). CDR1 MNHEY and CDR2 SMNVEV come from the germline V gene (reference sequence). Trimming shortened V by 1 base and J by 7 bases, and 14 bases separated the two germline ends. The CDR3 runs to 15 residues. The CDR3 sequence: CASSLFYTGDQPQHF. The CDR3 bases are TGTGCCAGCAGTTTATTCTACACGGGGGACCAGCCCCAGCATTTT.

V gene TRBV5-1 combines with J gene TRBJ1-2; D remains unclear. The V end was cut by 0 bases, the J end by 0 bases, with 9 bases between. CDR3 size: 15 residues. Germline CDR1 is SGHRS and CDR2 is YFSETQ. The CDR3 bases are TGCGCCAGCAGCTTGGAAGACGGGGCTAACTATGGCTACACCTTC. Translating it yields CASSLEDGANYGYTF.

V and J are TRBV5-1 and TRBJ2-3, with 10 bases identical to TRBD1. The germline CDR1 and CDR2 sequences are SGHRS and YFSETQ. CDR3 length: 14 amino acids. J gave up 3 bases and V 6 bases, and 4 bases lay outside the gene matches. The CDR3 here is CASTPDRGTDTQYF. The CDR3, as DNA: TGCGCCAGCACCCCGGACAGGGGGACAGATACGCAGTATTTT.

This clone was seen only a few times. The chain recombines TRBV5-4 with TRBJ2-1; 11 bases align to TRBD2. Germline-derived CDR1 and CDR2 are SGHNT and YYREEE (reference sequence). The junction had 9 bases not matched to a gene; V was cut back by 2 bases and J by 8 bases. The CDR3 runs 16 residues. The CDR3 here is CASSLMTSGVRDEQFF. The DNA for the CDR3 is TGTGCCAGCAGCTTAATGACTAGCGGGGTTCGGGATGAGCAGTTCTTC. The entire variable domain, with the rest obtained from reference TRBV5-4 and TRBJ2-1, is as follows: ETGVTQSPTHLIKTRGQQVTLRCSSQSGHNTVSWYQQALGQGPQFIFQYYREEENGRGNFPPRFSGLQFPNYSSELNVNALELDDSALYLCASSLMTSGVRDEQFFGPGTRLTVL.

The J gene is TRBJ1-2, the V gene TRBV5-1; weak D call: TRBD1 (6 bases). Germline-derived CDR1 and CDR2 are SGHRS and YFSETQ. This CDR3 contains 15 residues. V dropped 1 base and J dropped 3 bases, with 13 bases sitting between them. The CDR3 reads CASSLTGKNDYGYTF. The CDR3 region has the DNA TGCGCCAGCAGCTTGACAGGGAAGAATGACTATGGCTACACCTTC. The variable domain in full, completed from reference TRBV5-1 and TRBJ1-2, reads KAGVTQTPRYLIKTRGQQVTLSCSPISGHRSVSWYQQTPGQGLQFLFEYFSETQRNKGNFPGRFSGRQFSNSRSEMNVSTLELGDSALYLCASSLTGKNDYGYTFGSGTRLTVV.

This clone was counted once. This rearrangement joins TRBV11-2 to TRBJ2-4; 10 bases are a match to TRBD2. Germline V gene lookup returns CDR1 SGHAT and CDR2 FQNNGV. With V trimmed by 5 bases and J by 6 bases, 13 bases remained unmatched. The CDR3 spans 17 residues. The CDR3 sequence is CASSTPRAGGPTNIQYF. CDR3 nucleotides: TGTGCCAGCAGCACCCCCAGAGCGGGGGGGCCTACAAACATTCAGTACTTC.

A single count supports this clone. V and J are TRBV5-1 and TRBJ2-7, with TRBD2 matching 11 bases. This CDR3 comprises 15 residues. V was pared by 4 bases and J by 4 bases, with 7 bases of the junction left unmatched. The V gene's germline CDR1 is SGHRS and CDR2 YFSETQ. The CDR3 region has the DNA TGCGCCAGCAGCCTAATGGGACTAGCGGCATACGAGCAGTACTTC. Protein sequence: CASSLMGLAAYEQYF.

V gene TRBV18 combines with J gene TRBJ2-3, with 8 bases aligning to TRBD1. CDR1 KGHSH and CDR2 LQKENI come from the germline V gene. Losses at the gene ends were 3 bases for V and 9 bases for J; bases not matched to a gene: 11. The CDR3 totals 15 residues. The CDR3 protein is CASSPSGQGAATQYF. Written as DNA, the CDR3 is TGTGCCAGCTCACCGTCTGGGCAGGGGGCCGCGACGCAGTATTTT.

The chain joins TRBV28 to TRBJ1-5; TRBD1 is a possible D gene (5 bases). Germline values: CDR1 MDHEN, CDR2 SYDVKM. The CDR3 totals 13 residues. The V end was cut by 6 bases, the J end by 6 bases, with 12 bases between. The CDR3 sequence: CASSSTEFQPQHF. Written as DNA, the CDR3 is TGTGCCAGCAGCTCGACAGAATTTCAGCCCCAGCATTTT.

This chain joins TRBV7-2 and TRBJ2-1, with D perhaps TRBD1 (7 bases). V dropped 3 bases and J dropped 0 bases, with 18 bases sitting between them. Looked up from germline, CDR1 is SGHTA and CDR2 is FQGNSA. The CDR3 length is 18 residues. The DNA of the CDR3 is TGTGCCAGCAGCTTGACAGGGACTCCGAGGAGCTCCTACAATGAGCAGTTCTTC. Protein: CASSLTGTPRSSYNEQFF.

V and J are TRBV28 and TRBJ2-7, with 11 bases that match TRBD2. V lost 10 bases, J lost 0 bases, and 8 bases stayed unmatched. CDR1 is MDHEN and CDR2 is SYDVKM in the germline V gene. CDR3 length: 15 amino acids. In DNA form, the CDR3 reads TGTGCCACCTCCCTTCTAGCGGGGGGCTCCTACGAGCAGTACTTC. This translates into CATSLLAGGSYEQYF.

In its sample, this clone was seen once. The chain joins TRBV28 to TRBJ1-2; D remains unclear. Trimming left V 3 bases short and J 3 bases short, with 11 bases between. This CDR3 has 14 residues. Germline V CDR1 and CDR2: MDHEN, SYDVKM. In DNA, the CDR3 is TGTGCCAGCAGTTTGGAGGGTGAGGACTATGGCTACACCTTC. It encodes CASSLEGEDYGYTF.

This clone was seen a few times. The chain combines TRBV19 with TRBJ2-2; 10 bases map to TRBD1. Per the germline V gene, CDR1 is LNHDA and CDR2 is SQIVND (reference sequence). The length of the CDR3 is 14 residues. V dropped 5 bases and J dropped 7; count of bases not matched to a gene: 4. CDR3 coding DNA: TGTGCCAGTAGTCGGACAGGGGGGATCGGGGAGCTGTTTTTT. It is translated as CASSRTGGIGELFF.

The chain has TRBV11-2 and TRBJ1-2; no definite D call. The ends were cut back, 0 bases at V and 8 bases at J, with 16 bases in the middle. This CDR3 spans 15 amino acids. Germline CDR1 and CDR2: SGHAT and FQNNGV. This chain's CDR3 is CASSLDEKGGRGYTF. For the CDR3, the DNA is TGTGCCAGCAGCTTAGATGAGAAGGGCGGGCGGGGCTACACCTTC.

The V gene is TRBV5-5, the J gene TRBJ1-5; 10 nucleotides align to TRBD1. With V trimmed by 4 bases and J by 1 base, 8 bases remained unmatched. This CDR3 comprises 17 residues. Germline CDR1 and CDR2: SGHKS and YYEKEE (reference sequence). The CDR3 region is CASSLRTGGRSNQPQHF. The CDR3 DNA reads TGTGCCAGCAGCCTACGGACAGGGGGTAGGAGCAATCAGCCCCAGCATTTT.